Listed below are T cell receptor beta chains from one sample, sequenced in a study of prognosis after radiotherapy for stage I lung cancer. Each CDR3 protein is one row after TCRdb ran MiXCR on the multiplex PCR reads. The sample records more than 15,000 distinct CDR3 sequences, roughly 55% being singletons. This sample comprised PBMCs, obtained before or after stereotactic body radiation therapy (not recorded which). The receptors stem from a donor at least 50 years old with non-small cell lung cancer. Both conserved end residues are part of each CDR3. D genes are given only for firm matches. Size is stated for part of the rows, as once, few or many counts, or as a class when the clone is expanded.

d_call	v_call	clone_size	j_call	cdr3_aa	cdr3_nt
TRBD1	TRBV5-1	many	TRBJ1-1	CASSRQGGNTEAFF	TGCGCCAGCAGCCGACAGGGGGGGAACACTGAAGCTTTCTTT
NA	TRBV6-1	NA	TRBJ2-7	CASSVETGNHEHYF	TGTGCCAGCAGTGTCGAGACAGGTAACCACGAGCATTACTTC
NA	TRBV5-1	NA	TRBJ2-2	CASSPQGSIGELFF	TGCGCCAGCAGCCCACAGGGTAGTATCGGGGAGCTGTTTTTT
TRBD1	TRBV7-8	medium-sized	TRBJ2-7	CASSIQGAFYEQYF	TGTGCCAGCAGCATACAGGGGGCTTTCTACGAGCAGTACTTC
NA	TRBV11-2	NA	TRBJ2-7	CASILGQAYEQYF	TGTGCCAGCATCTTGGGGCAGGCGTACGAGCAGTACTTC
NA	TRBV6-2/TRBV6-3	NA	TRBJ2-1	CASSDGSAEQFF	TGTGCCAGCAGTGATGGCAGTGCAGAGCAGTTCTTC
NA	TRBV24-1	once	TRBJ1-5	CATSAGGRVGNQPQHF	TGTGCCACTAGTGCCGGGGGCAGGGTAGGCAATCAGCCCCAGCATTTT
NA	TRBV9	many	TRBJ2-5	CASSGGSGETQYF	TGTGCCAGCAGCGGCGGGTCGGGCGAGACCCAGTACTTC
NA	TRBV27	NA	TRBJ2-7	CASSLGPHYEQYF	TGTGCCAGCAGTTTGGGGCCGCACTACGAGCAGTACTTC
TRBD2	TRBV9	medium-sized	TRBJ2-1	CASSVGGPGLATEQFF	TGTGCCAGCAGCGTAGGGGGACCGGGACTAGCAACTGAGCAGTTCTTC
TRBD2	TRBV27	NA	TRBJ2-7	CASRPQRTSGLYEQYF	TGTGCCAGCAGGCCACAGCGGACTAGCGGACTATACGAGCAGTACTTC
TRBD2	TRBV5-6	NA	TRBJ2-2	CASSLKRGGTGELFF	TGTGCCAGCAGCTTAAAGCGGGGGGGCACCGGGGAGCTGTTTTTT
NA	TRBV11-2	few	TRBJ2-5	CASSSTGGDGETQYF	TGTGCCAGCAGCTCCACCGGCGGGGATGGGGAGACACAGTACTTC
NA	TRBV20-1	medium-sized	TRBJ1-3	CSARLHSGNTIYF	TGCAGTGCCCGACTACACTCTGGAAACACCATATATTTT
TRBD1	TRBV2	NA	TRBJ1-2	CASSGGQGPNYGYTF	TGTGCCAGCAGTGGGGGACAGGGGCCTAACTATGGCTACACCTTC
NA	TRBV7-2	NA	TRBJ2-1	CASSLGFRDGQFF	TGTGCCAGCAGCTTAGGGTTCAGGGATGGGCAGTTCTTC
NA	TRBV28	many	TRBJ1-5	CASTPAQQGSNQPQHF	TGTGCCAGCACCCCCGCCCAGCAGGGGAGCAATCAGCCCCAGCATTTT
NA	TRBV3-1	NA	TRBJ1-2	CASSQGRQDGYTF	TGTGCCAGCAGCCAAGGTAGGCAGGATGGCTACACCTTC
NA	TRBV6-5	NA	TRBJ2-7	CASSSNYEQYF	TGTGCCAGCAGTTCTAACTACGAGCAGTACTTC
TRBD1	TRBV7-9	medium-sized	TRBJ2-2	CASSERTGRTGELFF	TGTGCCAGCAGCGAACGGACAGGGCGGACCGGGGAGCTGTTTTTT
TRBD2	TRBV7-3	medium-sized	TRBJ2-1	CASSVSSGRSRNEQFF	TGTGCCAGCAGCGTCTCTAGCGGGAGATCGCGAAATGAGCAGTTCTTC
TRBD2	TRBV7-9	few	TRBJ2-7	CASSRGGGLARYEQYF	TGTGCCAGCAGCCGTGGGGGGGGACTAGCGAGGTACGAGCAGTACTTC
NA	TRBV7-2	NA	TRBJ1-3	CASSLTANLGWAGNTIYF	TGTGCCAGCAGCTTGACCGCAAATCTAGGGTGGGCTGGAAACACCATATATTTT
NA	TRBV28	NA	TRBJ2-6	CASTPTASSSGANVLTF	TGTGCCAGCACCCCGACAGCGTCGTCCTCTGGTGCCAACGTCCTGACTTTC
TRBD1	TRBV6-1	medium-sized	TRBJ1-2	CASSQGTAYGYTF	TGTGCCAGCAGTCAGGGGACAGCCTATGGCTACACCTTC
NA	TRBV11-2	NA	TRBJ2-1	CASSSDRLVREQFF	TGTGCCAGCAGCTCCGACCGACTAGTTCGTGAGCAGTTCTTC
NA	TRBV7-3	many	TRBJ1-1	CASSRGHNSVNTEAFF	TGTGCCAGCAGCCGGGGACACAACTCAGTGAACACTGAAGCTTTCTTT
TRBD1	TRBV7-8	many	TRBJ1-1	CASSFPGQGVSFF	TGTGCCAGCAGCTTTCCTGGACAGGGGGTATCTTTCTTT
TRBD1	TRBV19	many	TRBJ1-5	CASTPKAGGYQPQHF	TGTGCCAGTACCCCTAAGGCAGGGGGCTATCAGCCCCAGCATTTT
TRBD2	TRBV7-6	NA	TRBJ2-5	CASSFGTSGSQDTQYF	TGTGCCAGCAGCTTTGGAACTAGCGGGAGCCAAGATACCCAGTACTTC
TRBD2	TRBV5-1	NA	TRBJ2-1	CASSPGDRGAGGYNEQFF	TGCGCCAGCAGCCCGGGGGATAGGGGAGCGGGAGGATACAATGAGCAGTTCTTC
NA	TRBV28	NA	TRBJ2-2	CASSLTCELFF	TGTGCCAGCTCCTTGACCTGTGAGCTGTTTTTT
TRBD1	TRBV5-1	medium-sized	TRBJ2-3	CASSLATGGLITDTQYF	TGCGCCAGCAGCTTGGCGACAGGGGGCCTAATCACAGATACGCAGTATTTT